These 20 T cell receptor beta chains originate from one sample sequenced in a study of beta chain features in type 1 diabetes. No antigen has been assigned to these receptors. Notes on the study in general: TCRB CDR3 length was moderately but significantly reduced in all four CD4+ subsets of Type 1 diabetes patients.

Investigators reverse transcribed all isolated RNA, so they sequenced expressed TCRB transcripts. The method was immunoSEQ multiplex PCR; TCRdb's version includes in-frame clones alone and lacks a portion of them. The sample holds about 180,000 clones; under 9.5% are singletons and the top ten take 0.5%. Material for sequencing was central memory CD4+ T cells from blood. The origin of the receptors is a man between 18 and 35 years old with type 1 diabetes.

The chain uses TRBV30 and TRBJ2-1, with TRBD2 matching 7 bases. Germline trimming cut 4 bases from V and 7 bases from J; bases unmatched to any gene: 13. The germline V gene has CDR1 GTSNPN and CDR2 SVGIG (reference sequence). This CDR3 spans 15 amino acids. Here the CDR3 reads CAWKSWAGVSNEQFF. In nucleotides, the CDR3 is TGTGCCTGGAAGTCGTGGGCGGGAGTTAGTAATGAGCAGTTCTTC.

This chain links TRBV11-2 with TRBJ2-7; D is ambiguous. V was shortened by 0 bases and J by 3 bases, with 9 bases between the two germline ends. The CDR3 totals 14 residues. CDR1 is SGHAT and CDR2 is FQNNGV in the germline V gene. CDR3 nucleotide sequence: TGTGCCAGCAGCTTAGATCAGGCACACTACGAGCAGTACTTC. It codes for CASSLDQAHYEQYF. Filled out from reference TRBV11-2 and TRBJ2-7, the complete variable domain reads EAGVAQSPRYKIIEKRQSVAFWCNPISGHATLYWYQQILGQGPKLLIQFQNNGVVDDSQLPKDRFSAERLKGVDSTLKIQPAKLEDSAVYLCASSLDQAHYEQYFGPGTRLTVT.

The V and J genes are TRBV2 and TRBJ2-7, with TRBD1 matching 7 bases. J was trimmed by 3 bases and V by 0 bases; bases with no gene match: 2. The CDR3 runs 14 residues. Germline V gene lookup returns CDR1 SNHLY and CDR2 FYNNEI. CDR3 coding DNA: TGTGCCAGCAGTGAAGCGACAGGGTTCTACGAGCAGTACTTC. As protein: CASSEATGFYEQYF.

The chain is built from TRBV29-1 and TRBJ2-7; 10 bases are a match to TRBD1. V was pared by 4 bases and J by 7 bases, with 4 bases of the junction left unmatched. From germline, CDR1 is SQVTM and CDR2 ANQGSEA. The CDR3 consists of 12 residues. The DNA of the CDR3 is TGCAGCGTTGCGGGGACAGGGGAAGAGCAGTACTTC. Its translation: CSVAGTGEEQYF.

The gene calls are TRBV7-7 and TRBJ2-5; 7 bases match TRBD1. This CDR3 has 13 amino acids. The trim removed 5 bases at V and 5 bases at J, leaving 5 bases unmatched. Germline lookup yields CDR1 SSHAT and CDR2 FNYEAQ (reference sequence). This CDR3 is CASSPDRVETQYF. DNA for the CDR3: TGTGCCAGCAGCCCTGACAGGGTGGAGACCCAGTACTTC. The complete variable domain, with remaining parts taken from reference TRBV7-7 and TRBJ2-5, reads GAGVSQSPRYKVTKRGQDVTLRCDPISSHATLYWYQQALGQGPEFLTYFNYEAQPDKSGLPSDRFSAERPEGSISTLTIQRTEQRDSAMYRCASSPDRVETQYFGPGTRLLVL.

In this sample, this clone turned up a few times. The genes are TRBV29-1 and TRBJ2-2, with 8 bases fitting TRBD2. V lost 6 bases, J lost 1 base, and 4 bases stayed unmatched. The CDR3 totals 14 residues. The germline CDR1 and CDR2 sequences are SQVTM and ANQGSEA. CDR3 amino acids: CSVKAGVNTGELFF. Here the CDR3 DNA reads TGCAGCGTGAAAGCGGGGGTGAACACCGGGGAGCTGTTTTTT.

This clone was picked up a small number of times. V and J are TRBV15 and TRBJ1-5, with 11 bases identical to TRBD1. CDR1 is LNHNV, CDR2 YYDKDF, per germline (reference sequence). This CDR3 is 13 amino acids long. The V and J ends lost 3 bases and 8 bases, in that order; junction bases with no gene match: 0. CDR3 bases: TGTGCCACCAGCAGGGGACAGGGGGAGCCCCAGCATTTT. Translating it yields CATSRGQGEPQHF. Full variable domain (missing parts from reference TRBV15 and TRBJ1-5): DAMVIQNPRYQVTQFGKPVTLSCSQTLNHNVMYWYQQKSSQAPKLLFHYYDKDFNNEADTPDNFQSRRPNTSFCFLDIRSPGLGDTAMYLCATSRGQGEPQHFGDGTRLSIL.

CDR3 residues: CASKFRQNTEAFF. The CDR3 nucleotides read TGTGCCAGTAAGTTCAGGCAGAACACTGAAGCTTTCTTT. V is TRBV19 and J is TRBJ1-1; D not certain. The ends were cut back, 7 bases at V and 1 base at J, with 10 bases in the middle. This CDR3 is 13 amino acids long. Germline lookup yields CDR1 LNHDA and CDR2 SQIVND (reference sequence). Combining the CDR3 with reference TRBV19 and TRBJ1-1 gives the whole variable domain DGGITQSPKYLFRKEGQNVTLSCEQNLNHDAMYWYRQDPGQGLRLIYYSQIVNDFQKGDIAEGYSVSREKKESFPLTVTSAQKNPTAFYLCASKFRQNTEAFFGQGTRLTVV.

Comments on this clone: The junction does not match germline at one end; this may be a read error. This chain uses TRBV9 with TRBJ1-6; D unresolved. CDR3 length equals 13 residues. Germline loops: CDR1 SGDLS, CDR2 YYNGEE. CDR3: CASSADYISPLHF. The CDR3 DNA is TGTGCCAGCAGCGCGGACTATATTTCACCCCTCCACTTT.

As DNA, the CDR3 is TGTGCCAGCAGCGTTGGGACAGGGGGCAATGAGCAGTTCTTC. This codes for CASSVGTGGNEQFF. This chain uses TRBV9 with TRBJ2-1, with 11 nucleotides matching TRBD1. Germline trimming cut 2 bases from V and 6 bases from J; bases unmatched to any gene: 1. The length of the CDR3 is 14 residues. Per germline, CDR1 SGDLS and CDR2 YYNGEE.

The chain has TRBV9 and TRBJ2-1; 8 nucleotides align to TRBD2. V shed 7 bases and J 7 bases; nucleotides not matched to a gene: 16. This CDR3 spans 16 amino acids. In germline, CDR1 is SGDLS, CDR2 YYNGEE. The CDR3 sequence is CASSRPGSGGRNEQFF. CDR3 in DNA: TGTGCCAGCTCCCGGCCGGGGAGCGGCGGGAGGAATGAGCAGTTCTTC.

V and J are TRBV5-4 and TRBJ2-1; D is uncertain. The CDR3 has 16 residues. Germline-derived CDR1 and CDR2 are SGHNT and YYREEE (reference sequence). V was trimmed by 4 bases and J by 3 bases, leaving 17 bases between them. The CDR3 region has the DNA TGTGCCAGCAGCAGAGACGACAATATGGGCTACAATGAGCAGTTCTTC. It encodes CASSRDDNMGYNEQFF.

CDR3 in DNA: TGTGCCAGCAATTTTTGGTGCCGCGGGGGGACCTACAATGAGCAGTTCTTC. Translation: CASNFWCRGGTYNEQFF. The chain links TRBV21-1 to TRBJ2-1; TRBD2, the table's D call, lacks a check against the DNA. TRBV21-1 is a pseudogene segment. The CDR3 has 17 residues.

This chain uses TRBV5-1 with TRBJ1-6; perhaps TRBD1 as D (6 bases). Trimming cost V 0 bases and J 10 bases, with 14 bases left between them. The CDR3 totals 15 residues. Per the germline V gene, CDR1 is SGHRS and CDR2 is YFSETQ. This chain's CDR3 is CASSLGQVTVSPLHF. The DNA for the CDR3 is TGCGCCAGCAGCTTGGGACAGGTCACGGTATCACCCCTCCACTTT. Looking up the rest from reference TRBV5-1 and TRBJ1-6 gives the full variable domain: KAGVTQTPRYLIKTRGQQVTLSCSPISGHRSVSWYQQTPGQGLQFLFEYFSETQRNKGNFPGRFSGRQFSNSRSEMNVSTLELGDSALYLCASSLGQVTVSPLHFGNGTRLTVT.

This clone was detected a few times. V is TRBV30 and J is TRBJ1-3, with D unresolved. This CDR3 comprises 13 residues. Germline V gene data show CDR1 as GTSNPN and CDR2 as SVGIG (reference sequence). Deletions cut 1 base from V and 4 bases from J, with 8 bases between. This CDR3 reads CAWSANEGNTIYF. CDR3 DNA: TGTGCCTGGAGTGCTAATGAGGGAAACACCATATATTTT.

This chain connects TRBV28 to TRBJ2-7; maybe TRBD1 (6 bases). There are 14 residues in the CDR3. From germline, CDR1 is MDHEN and CDR2 SYDVKM. The V gene lost 6 bases and the J gene lost 5 bases, with 17 bases spanning the gap. Written as DNA, the CDR3 is TGTGCCAGCAGCCACAGGGTCGGTAGCGACGAGCAGTACTTC. Protein sequence: CASSHRVGSDEQYF.

In its sample, this clone was seen many times. This chain joins TRBV7-7 and TRBJ2-1; 11 bases agree with TRBD2. The CDR3 is made up of 15 amino acids. CDR1 is SSHAT, CDR2 FNYEAQ, per germline (reference sequence). Trimming cost V 5 bases and J 5 bases; bases outside gene matches: 5. The CDR3 DNA is TGTGCCAGCAGCGCGACTAGCGGGAAGAACAATGAGCAGTTCTTC. It encodes CASSATSGKNNEQFF.

This clone has a handful of counts. The V and J genes are TRBV28 and TRBJ1-1; D ambiguous. The germline V gene encodes CDR1 MDHEN and CDR2 SYDVKM. V gave up 5 bases and J gave up 4 bases, with 11 bases separating them. CDR3 length equals 13 residues. CDR3 sequence reads: CASSQIDITEAFF. Written as DNA, the CDR3 is TGTGCCAGCAGTCAGATAGACATCACTGAAGCTTTCTTT.

This clone has only a few counts. V is TRBV5-1 and J is TRBJ1-6, with TRBD1 matching 12 bases. Germline CDR1 and CDR2: SGHRS and YFSETQ. There are 14 residues in the CDR3. J was trimmed by 10 bases and V by 4 bases; bases with no gene match: 3. DNA for the CDR3: TGCGCCAGCAGCAACGGGACAGGGGGCTCACCCCTCCACTTT. Its protein is CASSNGTGGSPLHF.

This clone occurred a few times. V gene TRBV4-3 combines with J gene TRBJ2-5; 9 bases match TRBD2. The ends lost 4 bases at V and 5 bases at J; junction bases unmatched: 11. Germline values: CDR1 LGHNA, CDR2 YSLEER. The CDR3 length is 16 residues. CDR3 DNA sequence: TGCGCCAGCAGCCCGCTAAAGGCTAGCGGGGTTGAGACCCAGTACTTC. Translation: CASSPLKASGVETQYF.